Below are 12 T cell receptor beta chains sequenced from a single sample in a study of blood T cell repertoires in COVID-19. The data were produced by immunoSEQ multiplex PCR, yet TCRdb's version contains in-frame clones alone and is incomplete. The top ten hold approximately 5% of the sample, which has fewer than 300,000 clones, about four fifths seen once. Specimen: PBMCs or T cells enriched from blood (not recorded which). The receptors here all came from a middle-aged man who had been exposed to COVID-19.

The rearrangement links TRBV7-3 to TRBJ2-7; D is uncertain. Germline-derived CDR1 and CDR2 are SGHTA and FQGTGA. CDR3 size: 13 residues. V shed 2 bases and J shed 7 bases, with 12 bases lying between them. This CDR3 reads CASSLWANGEQYF. DNA for the CDR3: TGTGCCAGCAGCTTATGGGCGAATGGGGAGCAGTACTTC.

This clone has just one count. This chain connects TRBV5-5 to TRBJ1-1; TRBD1 matches at 10 bases. With V trimmed by 0 bases and J by 10 bases, 6 bases remained unmatched. The CDR3 is 14 residues long. CDR1 and CDR2 from the germline V gene are SGHKS and YYEKEE (reference sequence). The CDR3 is CASSLEGQGRAAFF. The CDR3 DNA reads TGTGCCAGCAGCTTGGAGGGACAGGGGAGGGCAGCTTTCTTT.

The rearrangement joins TRBV3-1 (or the pseudogene TRBV3-2) to TRBJ1-2, with 10 bases fitting TRBD1. The CDR3 has 15 residues. The junction had 5 bases not matched to a gene; V was cut back by 6 bases and J by 1 base. Germline V CDR1 and CDR2: LGHDT, YNNKEL (reference sequence). CDR3 in amino acids: CASSPTGGLNYGYTF. The CDR3, as DNA: TGTGCCAGCAGTCCGACAGGGGGCCTTAACTATGGCTACACCTTC.

The V and J genes are TRBV30 and TRBJ2-1; 12 nucleotides align to TRBD2. Germline CDR1 reads GTSNPN; CDR2 reads SVGIG (reference sequence). J lost 9 bases, V lost 3 bases, and 9 bases had no gene match. The CDR3 runs 15 residues. CDR3 sequence: CAWSLLAGGIGEQFF. The CDR3 nucleotides read TGTGCCTGGAGCCTACTAGCGGGAGGTATAGGTGAGCAGTTCTTC. The full variable domain, rest sourced from reference TRBV30 and TRBJ2-1, is SQTIHQWPATLVQPVGSPLSLECTVEGTSNPNLYWYRQAAGRGLQLLFYSVGIGQISSEVPQNLSASRPQDRQFILSSKKLLLSDSGFYLCAWSLLAGGIGEQFFGPGTRLTVL.

The rearrangement joins TRBV29-1 to TRBJ2-7; 7 bases agree with TRBD2. The ends lost 6 bases at V and 6 bases at J; junction bases unmatched: 8. This CDR3 has 12 amino acids. Germline CDR1 and CDR2: SQVTM and ANQGSEA. This chain's CDR3 is CSVRDYVTEQYF. DNA of the CDR3: TGCAGCGTCCGGGACTATGTCACCGAGCAGTACTTC.

The chain combines TRBV10-3 with TRBJ1-6; 10 positions agree with TRBD1. Germline assignment: CDR1 ENHRY and CDR2 SYGVKD. J gave up 9 bases and V 8 bases, and 4 bases lay outside the gene matches. CDR3 size: 13 residues. In DNA, the CDR3 is TGTGCCATCCGGGGACAGGGGAGTTCACCCCTCCACTTT. Translation gives CAIRGQGSSPLHF.

This clone was recorded only once. The chain couples TRBV18 to TRBJ2-1, with 8 bases aligning to TRBD2. Germline V gene data show CDR1 as KGHSH and CDR2 as LQKENI. This CDR3 spans 16 amino acids. Losses at the gene ends were 7 bases for V and 1 base for J; bases not matched to a gene: 9. The CDR3 loop is CASLFTAGVSYNEQFF. In DNA form, the CDR3 reads TGTGCCAGCTTATTTACAGCGGGAGTGTCCTACAATGAGCAGTTCTTC.

The genes are TRBV4-1 and TRBJ1-5; 7 nucleotides align to TRBD1. Germline V gene lookup returns CDR1 MGHRA and CDR2 YSYEKL. V dropped 0 bases and J dropped 6; count of bases not matched to a gene: 5. The CDR3 is made up of 15 amino acids. DNA of the CDR3: TGCGCCAGCAGCCAAGACACCACAGGGGTTCAGCCCCAGCATTTT. Translated, it gives CASSQDTTGVQPQHF.

The chain uses TRBV4-2 and TRBJ2-7; no clear D. The CDR3 is 16 residues long. Trimming stripped 0 bases from V and 0 bases from J, with 12 bases between. Germline-derived CDR1 and CDR2 are LGHNA and YNFKEQ. The CDR3 is CASSQESTFSSYEQYF. In nucleotides, the CDR3 is TGTGCCAGCAGCCAAGAGTCAACGTTCAGCTCCTACGAGCAGTACTTC.

This clone was seen just once. This sequence joins TRBV5-1 and TRBJ1-5, with D perhaps matching TRBD1 (5 bases). V shed 0 bases and J shed 0 bases, with 10 bases lying between them. The CDR3 loop spans 16 amino acids. CDR1 SGHRS and CDR2 YFSETQ come from the germline V gene. CDR3 in DNA: TGCGCCAGCAGCTTGGGGAGGGGCTCTAGCAATCAGCCCCAGCATTTT. Its protein product is CASSLGRGSSNQPQHF.

V usage is TRBV6-5 and J usage is TRBJ1-5, with 8 bases matching TRBD1. CDR1 and CDR2 (germline): MNHEY, SVGAGI. With V trimmed by 5 bases and J by 6 bases, 6 bases remained unmatched. The CDR3 has 14 amino acids. In DNA, the CDR3 is TGTGCCAGCAGTAGGACAGGGTTGAGTCAGCCCCAGCATTTT. This encodes CASSRTGLSQPQHF.

This clone appeared a few times. The chain has TRBV11-3 and TRBJ1-2; 7 bases fit TRBD1. CDR1 SGHNT and CDR2 YENEEA come from the germline V gene. With 1 base clipped from V and 4 bases from J, the junction kept 3 bases outside the gene matches. The CDR3 contains 14 residues. In nucleotides, the CDR3 is TGTGCCAGCAGCTTAGGGGACAGTACCTATGGCTACACCTTC. Protein: CASSLGDSTYGYTF.